The 29 T cell receptor beta chains below were found in one sample sequenced in a study of blood T cell repertoires in COVID-19. Sequencing used immunoSEQ multiplex PCR; TCRdb keeps in-frame clones, though not all of them. The sample consists of about 210,000 clones, approximately 80% of them appearing once. Material for sequencing was PBMCs or T cells enriched from blood (not recorded which). The receptor source for this set is a man aged 25-40 years with acute COVID-19.

This clone was detected only once. The rearrangement uses TRBV5-5 and TRBJ1-1; 9 bases fit TRBD1. The CDR3 extends over 15 amino acids. V lost 2 bases and J lost 3; bases outside the gene matches: 5. CDR1 and CDR2 from the germline V gene are SGHKS and YYEKEE (reference sequence). CDR3 sequence reads: CASSLTGGADTEAFF. The CDR3 DNA reads as TGTGCCAGCAGCTTAACAGGGGGCGCGGACACTGAAGCTTTCTTT.

V gene TRBV3-1 (or the pseudogene TRBV3-2) combines with J gene TRBJ1-3, with D hard to call. The germline CDR1 and CDR2 sequences are LGHDT and YNNKEL (reference sequence). Trimming pared 2 bases from V and 0 bases from J, leaving 5 bases between. This CDR3 has 14 residues. In DNA form, the CDR3 reads TGTGCCAGCAGCCAAAAAGCCTCTGGAAACACCATATATTTT. This gives the protein CASSQKASGNTIYF.

The V gene is TRBV9, the J gene TRBJ1-5; TRBD1 aligns across 10 bases. CDR1 SGDLS and CDR2 YYNGEE come from the germline V gene. The CDR3 is 14 amino acids. The junction had 4 bases not matched to a gene; V was cut back by 4 bases and J by 6 bases. The CDR3 protein is CASSSDRGGQPQHF. Here the CDR3 DNA reads TGTGCCAGCAGCTCGGACAGGGGGGGTCAGCCCCAGCATTTT. Together with reference TRBV9 and TRBJ1-5, the CDR3 gives the full variable domain: DSGVTQTPKHLITATGQRVTLRCSPRSGDLSVYWYQQSLDQGLQFLIQYYNGEERAKGNILERFSAQQFPDLHSELNLSSLELGDSALYFCASSSDRGGQPQHFGDGTRLSIL.

The chain joins TRBV7-9 to TRBJ1-1; TRBD1 matches 8 bases. The germline V gene has CDR1 SEHNR and CDR2 FQNEAQ (reference sequence). With 5 bases clipped from V and 4 bases from J, the junction kept 6 bases outside the gene matches. CDR3 length equals 14 residues. The CDR3 region has the DNA TGTGCCAGCAGCAATGGACAGGGTAGCACTGAAGCTTTCTTT. Its translation: CASSNGQGSTEAFF.

The CDR3 DNA sequence: TGTGCCAGCAGTTCCCGGACTTCGCCCTGGTCACCCCTCCACTTT. Its protein is CASSSRTSPWSPLHF. The chain recombines TRBV28 with TRBJ1-6; unclear D gene. The CDR3 covers 15 residues. In germline, CDR1 is MDHEN, CDR2 SYDVKM. Trimming stripped 4 bases from V and 10 bases from J, with 17 bases between.

The rearrangement joins TRBV29-1 to TRBJ1-4; D remains unclear. Germline V CDR1 and CDR2: SQVTM, ANQGSEA. V was trimmed by 6 bases and J by 0 bases, leaving 11 bases between them. The CDR3 extends over 14 amino acids. This chain's CDR3 is CSVSAGSTNEKLFF. CDR3 in DNA: TGCAGCGTCTCAGCGGGGTCAACTAATGAAAAACTGTTTTTT.

V gene TRBV9 combines with J gene TRBJ2-7; TRBD2 aligns across 7 bases. CDR1 and CDR2 (germline): SGDLS, YYNGEE. This CDR3 comprises 15 residues. J lost 0 bases, V lost 7 bases, and 10 bases had no gene match. Here the CDR3 reads CASGPLGGNSYEQYF. The CDR3 nucleotides are TGTGCCAGCGGACCCCTGGGAGGGAACTCCTACGAGCAGTACTTC.

This clone was counted between two and nine times. The J gene is TRBJ2-7, the V gene TRBV11-2; the D gene is possibly TRBD2 (6 bases). In germline, CDR1 is SGHAT, CDR2 FQNNGV. This CDR3 contains 15 residues. Trimming left V 5 bases short and J 3 bases short, with 17 bases between. CDR3 residues: CASSPPGLPIYEQYF. In nucleotides, the CDR3 is TGTGCCAGCAGCCCGCCCGGACTACCTATCTACGAGCAGTACTTC.

This clone appeared a single time. V and J are TRBV27 and TRBJ1-2; a possible D gene is TRBD1 (6 bases). CDR3 size: 13 residues. Germline V lookup: CDR1 MNHEY, CDR2 SMNVEV (reference sequence). The V and J ends lost 5 bases and 6 bases respectively, with 13 bases between them. The CDR3, as DNA: TGTGCCAGCAGTATCAGGGAGGGGGATGGCTACACCTTC. It is translated as CASSIREGDGYTF.

There are a few counts of this clone. The V gene is TRBV19, the J gene TRBJ1-1, with 7 bases lining up with TRBD1. The CDR3 extends over 13 amino acids. J lost 1 base, V lost 6 bases, and 2 bases had no gene match. Germline V gene data show CDR1 as LNHDA and CDR2 as SQIVND (reference sequence). CDR3 in amino acids: CASRRQGNTEAFF. CDR3 in DNA: TGTGCCAGTAGAAGACAGGGGAACACTGAAGCTTTCTTT.

This clone was seen only once. The chain couples TRBV5-5 to TRBJ2-1; 9 nucleotides match TRBD2. Per germline, CDR1 SGHKS and CDR2 YYEKEE (reference sequence). The CDR3 runs 14 residues. The trim removed 9 bases at V and 0 bases at J, leaving 4 bases unmatched. CDR3 nucleotides: TGTGCCACCGCGGGGGGGCCCTCCTACAATGAGCAGTTCTTC. Amino acid sequence: CATAGGPSYNEQFF.

This sequence joins TRBV5-4 and TRBJ1-2; D perhaps matches TRBD1 (5 bases). The ends were cut back, 2 bases at V and 0 bases at J, with 8 bases in the middle. This CDR3 is built from 14 residues. The germline V gene encodes CDR1 SGHNT and CDR2 YYREEE (reference sequence). This CDR3 reads CASSFTGANYGYTF. The CDR3 coding sequence is TGTGCCAGCAGCTTCACGGGGGCTAACTATGGCTACACCTTC. Variable domain in full (rest from reference TRBV5-4 and TRBJ1-2): ETGVTQSPTHLIKTRGQQVTLRCSSQSGHNTVSWYQQALGQGPQFIFQYYREEENGRGNFPPRFSGLQFPNYSSELNVNALELDDSALYLCASSFTGANYGYTFGSGTRLTVV.

This sequence joins TRBV5-5 and TRBJ1-6, with 7 bases that match TRBD1. V trimming: 4 bases; J trimming: 7 bases; junction bases outside the gene matches: 8. There are 15 residues in the CDR3. Looked up from germline, CDR1 is SGHKS and CDR2 is YYEKEE (reference sequence). CDR3: CASSRSTGSNSPLHF. CDR3 nucleotide sequence: TGTGCCAGCAGCCGATCGACAGGGTCCAATTCACCCCTCCACTTT.

V gene TRBV4-2 combines with J gene TRBJ2-5, with TRBD2 as a possible D gene (6 bases). V was shortened by 0 bases and J by 8 bases, with 13 bases between the two germline ends. CDR1 and CDR2 (germline): LGHNA, YNFKEQ. CDR3 length equals 14 residues. The CDR3 sequence is CASSQDAGPRTQYF. The CDR3 DNA reads TGTGCCAGCAGCCAAGACGCGGGGCCCAGAACCCAGTACTTC.

The chain has TRBV4-1 and TRBJ2-4, with D tentatively TRBD1 (5 bases). This CDR3 spans 16 amino acids. Between the trimmed V and J ends, which lost 1 base and 8 bases, there was a span of 18 bases. Germline assignment: CDR1 MGHRA and CDR2 YSYEKL. The CDR3 coding sequence is TGCGCCAGCAGCCAAGGCCCCGATGGGGCTTTGGACATTCAGTACTTC. It yields the protein CASSQGPDGALDIQYF.

The J gene is TRBJ2-3, the V gene TRBV5-4, with TRBD1 matching over 7 bases. From germline, CDR1 is SGHNT and CDR2 YYREEE (reference sequence). This CDR3 has 16 amino acids. V shed 0 bases, J shed 0 bases, and the junction held 4 bases outside the gene matches. The CDR3 is CASSLDATGSTDTQYF. The CDR3 DNA reads as TGTGCCAGCAGCTTGGATGCGACAGGGAGCACAGATACGCAGTATTTT. The full variable domain, completed using reference TRBV5-4 and TRBJ2-3, is ETGVTQSPTHLIKTRGQQVTLRCSSQSGHNTVSWYQQALGQGPQFIFQYYREEENGRGNFPPRFSGLQFPNYSSELNVNALELDDSALYLCASSLDATGSTDTQYFGPGTRLTVL.

This clone was found once. The CDR3 nucleotides are TGTGCCAGCAGTTTCGGGTTTCAGCCCCAGCATTTT. It encodes CASSFGFQPQHF. The chain recombines TRBV28 with TRBJ1-5; D is uncertain. The V gene lost 3 bases and the J gene lost 6 bases, with 6 bases spanning the gap. Germline V lookup: CDR1 MDHEN, CDR2 SYDVKM. This CDR3 comprises 12 residues.

The CDR3 here is CASSQEVGVSEKLFF. Here the CDR3 DNA reads TGTGCCAGCAGCCAAGAAGTAGGGGTATCGGAAAAACTGTTTTTT. This sequence joins TRBV3-1 (or the pseudogene TRBV3-2) and TRBJ1-4, with D possibly being TRBD1 (5 bases). V was clipped by 0 bases and J by 8 bases, with 13 bases between them. Germline V gives CDR1 LGHDT, CDR2 YNNKEL (reference sequence). The CDR3 covers 15 residues.

The chain recombines TRBV6-6 with TRBJ1-6; D unresolved. Trimming took 5 bases from V and 6 from J, leaving 20 bases between them. The CDR3 covers 17 residues. Germline CDR1 and CDR2: MNHNY and SVGAGI (reference sequence). This chain's CDR3 is CASSPSSGSLFNSPLHF. In DNA, the CDR3 is TGTGCCAGCAGTCCTAGCAGCGGCAGTCTGTTTAATTCACCCCTCCACTTT.

This sequence joins TRBV29-1 and TRBJ1-1; 10 nucleotides align to TRBD1. Germline loops: CDR1 SQVTM, CDR2 ANQGSEA. The CDR3 length is 13 residues. V shed 7 bases, J shed 6 bases, and the junction held 8 bases outside the gene matches. The CDR3 bases are TGCAGCGGGGGACAGGGGAAAGGGGCTGAAGCTTTCTTT. Amino acid sequence: CSGGQGKGAEAFF.

The genes are TRBV6-5 and TRBJ1-4, with TRBD1 identical over 7 bases. The length of the CDR3 is 15 residues. V dropped 4 bases and J dropped 5; count of bases not matched to a gene: 7. CDR1 and CDR2 from the germline V gene are MNHEY and SVGAGI. CDR3 amino acids: CASSSPGTVNEKLFF. For the CDR3, the DNA is TGTGCCAGCAGTTCTCCCGGGACAGTCAATGAAAAACTGTTTTTT.

J is TRBJ1-5 and V is TRBV27; D not certain. Trimming left V 4 bases short and J 0 bases short, with 7 bases between. Germline CDR1 and CDR2: MNHEY and SMNVEV (reference sequence). The CDR3 loop spans 14 amino acids. The CDR3 nucleotides are TGTGCCAGCAGTTCCCCCTATAGCAATCAGCCCCAGCATTTT. It translates to CASSSPYSNQPQHF.

The chain combines TRBV3-1 (or the pseudogene TRBV3-2) with TRBJ1-5; D gene uncertain. V gave up 4 bases and J gave up 7 bases, with 11 bases separating them. CDR1 is LGHDT, CDR2 YNNKEL, per germline (reference sequence). The CDR3 totals 13 residues. The CDR3, as DNA: TGTGCCAGCAGCCCCCGGGTTCGGCAGCCCCAGCATTTT. Translating gives CASSPRVRQPQHF.

The rearrangement joins TRBV28 to TRBJ2-7; TRBD2 matches 8 bases. The germline gives CDR1 MDHEN, CDR2 SYDVKM. This CDR3 spans 15 amino acids. After removal of 5 bases from V and 9 bases from J, the junction contained 15 bases not matched to a gene. The CDR3 loop reads CASSPPTGGSVGQYF. Written as DNA, the CDR3 is TGTGCCAGCAGTCCCCCTACGGGGGGGTCGGTTGGGCAGTACTTC. The entire variable domain, with the rest obtained from reference TRBV28 and TRBJ2-7, is as follows: DVKVTQSSRYLVKRTGEKVFLECVQDMDHENMFWYRQDPGLGLRLIYFSYDVKMKEKGDIPEGYSVSREKKERFSLILESASTNQTSMYLCASSPPTGGSVGQYFGPGTRLTVT.

This chain uses TRBV7-6 with TRBJ1-4, with D unresolved. The CDR3 extends over 14 amino acids. Trimming shortened V by 8 bases and J by 7 bases, and 17 bases separated the two germline ends. The V gene's germline CDR1 is SGHVS and CDR2 FNYEAQ. The DNA for the CDR3 is TGTGCCAGCCGTAGCGGCGGCGTAAGTGAAAAACTGTTTTTT. It is translated as CASRSGGVSEKLFF.

The chain recombines TRBV3-1 (or the pseudogene TRBV3-2) with TRBJ1-3, with D possibly TRBD1 on 6 matching bases. This CDR3 is 16 amino acids long. The germline V gene encodes CDR1 LGHDT and CDR2 YNNKEL (reference sequence). Deletions cut 4 bases from V and 3 bases from J, with 16 bases between. CDR3 protein: CASSPGQSFVGNTIYF. The DNA for the CDR3 is TGTGCCAGCAGCCCTGGACAGTCCTTTGTTGGAAACACCATATATTTT.

V gene TRBV25-1 combines with J gene TRBJ1-1; 8 positions agree with TRBD1. The length of the CDR3 is 13 residues. V was clipped by 8 bases and J by 1 base; unmatched bases: 3. Germline V gives CDR1 MGHDK, CDR2 SYGVNS. The CDR3 reads CASAGQGNTEAFF. DNA for the CDR3: TGTGCCAGCGCAGGACAGGGGAACACTGAAGCTTTCTTT.

The rearrangement uses TRBV30 and TRBJ2-7; 7 bases fit TRBD2. The ends lost 2 bases at V and 5 bases at J; junction bases unmatched: 3. The CDR3 length is 12 residues. Germline V lookup: CDR1 GTSNPN, CDR2 SVGIG (reference sequence). Here the CDR3 reads CAWSPGTNEQYF. Written as DNA, the CDR3 is TGTGCCTGGAGTCCCGGGACTAACGAGCAGTACTTC.

The chain couples TRBV19 to TRBJ1-5; D not certain. Per germline, CDR1 LNHDA and CDR2 SQIVND (reference sequence). Trimming pared 5 bases from V and 2 bases from J, leaving 7 bases between. The CDR3 covers 13 residues. As DNA, the CDR3 is TGTGCCAGTAGTGTCCCTGGCAATCAGCCCCAGCATTTT. This encodes CASSVPGNQPQHF.